The 4 T cell receptor beta chains below come from one sample, sequenced in a study of T-cell memory formation after mild COVID-19. TCRdb reprocessed the 5' RACE reads via MiXCR and lists one record per CDR3 protein. The repertoire holds some 68,000 distinct CDR3 sequences, with over 15% as singletons. The specimen was PBMCs or a T cell subset sorted from them (not recorded which). Receptors were obtained from an adult woman who had mild COVID-19 (a few samples of this study predate the infection). Cell type and time point are not known.

This clonotype occurred a few times. V and J are TRBV29-1 and TRBJ2-1; D is perhaps TRBD1 or TRBD2 (6 bases each). V gave up 6 bases and J gave up 6 bases, with 18 bases separating them. This CDR3 spans 14 amino acids. Germline V gene sequence: CDR1 SQVTM, CDR2 ANQGSEA. The CDR3: CSVPPGGFANEQFF. CDR3 DNA: TGCAGCGTCCCCCCCGGGGGCTTCGCCAATGAGCAGTTCTTC.

This clonotype was observed a handful of times. The V gene is TRBV13, the J gene TRBJ2-3, with a weak D call TRBD2 (6 bases). Germline values: CDR1 PRHDT, CDR2 FYEKMQ (reference sequence). CDR3 length: 14 residues. Trimming took 5 bases from V and 2 from J, leaving 11 bases between them. CDR3 DNA: TGTGCCAGCAGCCCCGGGACTCTCACAGATACGCAGTATTTT. It is translated as CASSPGTLTDTQYF. Drawing the rest from reference TRBV13 and TRBJ2-3, the complete variable domain is AAGVIQSPRHLIKEKRETATLKCYPIPRHDTVYWYQQGPGQDPQFLISFYEKMQSDKGSIPDRFSAQQFSDYHSELNMSSLELGDSALYFCASSPGTLTDTQYFGPGTRLTVL.

This clonotype was picked up a small number of times. This chain links TRBV6-6 with TRBJ1-2; D perhaps matches TRBD1 (5 bases). The CDR3 is made up of 17 amino acids. V shed 0 bases and J shed 3 bases, with 17 bases lying between them. Germline V gives CDR1 MNHNY, CDR2 SVGAGI (reference sequence). DNA for the CDR3: TGTGCCAGCAGTTACTCGGCCGGGACGAGAGAGCACTATGGCTACACCTTC. This encodes CASSYSAGTREHYGYTF.

CDR3 in amino acids: CASSWTEEETQYF. In nucleotides, the CDR3 is TGTGCCAGCAGCTGGACCGAAGAAGAGACCCAGTACTTC. The chain carries TRBV7-9 and TRBJ2-5; D not resolved. The germline V gene has CDR1 SEHNR and CDR2 FQNEAQ (reference sequence). Trimming took off 4 bases at V and 3 bases at J, with 9 bases between the two ends. The CDR3 is made up of 13 amino acids.